This T cell receptor (beta chain) originates from a study of CD8 T cells in ankylosing spondylitis. TCRdb independently ran MiXCR on the 5' RACE reads; one entry per CDR3 protein. The sample holds about 360,000 distinct CDR3 sequences; around 20% are singletons and the top ten take 10% to 15%. This clonotype was detected a few times. The CDR3 sequence is 12 residues long. Germline loops: CDR1 DFQATT, CDR2 SNEGSKA (reference sequence). V lost 6 bases and J lost 0, with 8 bases in between. The V call is TRBV20-1, the J call TRBJ1-1; no firm D call. Sequenced: blood, either unsorted or a sorted T cell fraction (not recorded which). The TCR comes from a male donor with ankylosing spondylitis or in good health (not recorded which). In nucleotides, the CDR3 is TGCAGTGCCCCAGGAATGAACACTGAAGCTTTCTTT. Translation gives CSAPGMNTEAFF.